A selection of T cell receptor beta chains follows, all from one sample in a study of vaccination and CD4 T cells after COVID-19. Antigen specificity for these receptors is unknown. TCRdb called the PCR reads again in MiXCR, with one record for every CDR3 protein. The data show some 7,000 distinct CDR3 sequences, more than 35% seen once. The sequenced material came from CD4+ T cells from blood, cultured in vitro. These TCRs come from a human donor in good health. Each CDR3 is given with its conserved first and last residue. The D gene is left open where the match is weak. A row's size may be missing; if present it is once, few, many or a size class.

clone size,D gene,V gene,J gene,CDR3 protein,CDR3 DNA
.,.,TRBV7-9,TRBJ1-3,CASSSGEFNGNTIYF,TGTGCCAGCAGCTCGGGAGAGTTCAATGGAAACACCATATATTTT
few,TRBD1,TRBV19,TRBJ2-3,CASSMGQVTSTDTQYF,TGTGCCAGTAGTATGGGACAGGTAACTAGCACAGATACGCAGTATTTT
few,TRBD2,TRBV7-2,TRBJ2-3,CASSGGLASADTQYF,TGTGCCAGCAGCGGGGGACTAGCATCCGCAGATACGCAGTATTTT
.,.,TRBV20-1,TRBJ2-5,CSARFSKFQETQYF,TGCAGTGCTAGGTTTAGTAAGTTTCAAGAGACCCAGTACTTC
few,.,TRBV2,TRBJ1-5,CASCLRTADNQPQHF,TGTGCCAGCTGCCTGCGGACAGCTGACAATCAGCCCCAGCATTTT
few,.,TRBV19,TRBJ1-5,CASSINSPYSNQPQHF,TGTGCCAGTAGTATAAACAGCCCCTATAGCAATCAGCCCCAGCATTTT
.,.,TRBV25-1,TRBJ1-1,CASTPAGNTEAFF,TGTGCCAGCACCCCGGCCGGGAACACTGAAGCTTTCTTT
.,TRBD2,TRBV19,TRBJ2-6,CASRRAGAQRTGANVLTF,TGTGCCAGTAGGAGAGCGGGGGCCCAGAGGACTGGGGCCAACGTCCTGACTTTC
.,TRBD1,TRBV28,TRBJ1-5,CASRPQTGSFGNQPQHF,TGTGCCAGCAGACCCCAGACAGGGAGTTTCGGTAATCAGCCCCAGCATTTT
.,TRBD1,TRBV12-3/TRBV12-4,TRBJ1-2,CASSLGQGASDGYTF,TGTGCCAGCAGTTTGGGACAGGGGGCAAGCGATGGCTACACCTTC
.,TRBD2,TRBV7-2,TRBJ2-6,CASSLVAGGAGANVLTF,TGTGCCAGCAGCTTAGTAGCGGGAGGGGCTGGGGCCAACGTCCTGACTTTC
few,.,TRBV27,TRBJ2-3,CASSRSGLSTDTQYF,TGTGCCAGCAGCCGTAGCGGACTTAGCACAGATACGCAGTATTTT
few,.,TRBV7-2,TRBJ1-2,CASSLVGGLANYGYTF,TGTGCCAGCAGCTTAGTTGGGGGGTTAGCTAACTATGGCTACACCTTC
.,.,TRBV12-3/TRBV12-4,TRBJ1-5,CASSPGRGSNQPQHF,TGTGCCAGCAGCCCGGGGCGGGGTAGCAATCAGCCCCAGCATTTT
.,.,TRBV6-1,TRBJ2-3,CASLATSLTDTQYF,TGTGCCAGCTTGGCCACGAGCCTCACAGATACGCAGTATTTT
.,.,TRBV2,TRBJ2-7,CASRTPGEQYF,TGTGCCAGCAGGACGCCTGGCGAGCAGTACTTC
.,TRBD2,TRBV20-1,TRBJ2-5,CSASGGGLQETQYF,TGCAGTGCTAGCGGGGGGGGGCTTCAGGAGACCCAGTACTTC
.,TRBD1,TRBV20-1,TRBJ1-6,CSASGGQVAFSPLHF,TGCAGTGCTAGTGGGGGACAGGTAGCTTTTTCACCCCTCCACTTT
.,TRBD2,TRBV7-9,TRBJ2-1,CASSARLAGVVGPEQFF,TGTGCCAGCAGCGCTAGACTAGCGGGGGTCGTCGGACCTGAGCAGTTCTTC
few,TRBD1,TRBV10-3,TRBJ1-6,CAISPSGQGNSPLHF,TGTGCCATCAGTCCCTCGGGACAGGGGAATTCACCCCTCCACTTT
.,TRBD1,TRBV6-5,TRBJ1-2,CASSYIRTGSPYGYTF,TGTGCCAGCAGTTATATCCGGACAGGGAGCCCCTATGGCTACACCTTC
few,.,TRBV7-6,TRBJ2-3,CASSLDSSTDTQYF,TGTGCCAGCAGCTTAGATTCCAGCACAGATACGCAGTATTTT
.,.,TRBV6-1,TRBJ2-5,CASSGNQETQYF,TGTGCCAGCTCCGGCAACCAAGAGACCCAGTACTTC
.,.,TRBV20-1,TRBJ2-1,CSASHPGSYNEQFF,TGCAGTGCTAGTCATCCGGGCTCCTACAATGAGCAGTTCTTC
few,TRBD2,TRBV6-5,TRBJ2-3,CASSYSTGGLGTDTQYF,TGTGCCAGCAGTTACTCGACGGGGGGGCTAGGCACAGATACGCAGTATTTT
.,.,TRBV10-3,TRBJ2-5,CAISENGGEETQYF,TGTGCCATCAGTGAGAACGGGGGAGAAGAGACCCAGTACTTC
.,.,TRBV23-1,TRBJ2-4,CASTRGHLAKNIQYF,TGCGCCAGCACCCGAGGACATCTAGCCAAAAACATTCAGTACTTC
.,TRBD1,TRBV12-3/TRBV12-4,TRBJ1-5,CASSSGQGVWSNQPQHF,TGTGCCAGCAGTTCGGGACAGGGTGTATGGAGCAATCAGCCCCAGCATTTT
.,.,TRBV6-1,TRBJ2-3,CASSPLTEGGDTQYF,TGTGCCAGCAGTCCCCTAACGGAGGGGGGCGATACGCAGTATTTT
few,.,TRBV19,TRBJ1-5,CASNSMGFQPQHF,TGTGCCAGTAACAGTATGGGCTTTCAGCCCCAGCATTTT
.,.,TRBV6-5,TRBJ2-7,CASSFTAGSNEQYF,TGTGCCAGCAGTTTTACGGCAGGGTCGAACGAGCAGTACTTC
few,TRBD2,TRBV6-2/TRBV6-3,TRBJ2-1,CASGTGLAAAYNEQFF,TGTGCCAGCGGCACGGGACTAGCGGCTGCCTACAATGAGCAGTTCTTC
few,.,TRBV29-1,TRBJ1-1,CSAGGGNTEAFF,TGCAGCGCTGGGGGGGGGAACACTGAAGCTTTCTTT
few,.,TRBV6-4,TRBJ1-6,CASSDGTRGSPLHF,TGTGCCAGCAGTGACGGGACCAGAGGATCACCCCTCCACTTT
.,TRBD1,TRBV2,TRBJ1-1,CAGSYTGGLGTEAFF,TGTGCCGGCAGTTATACAGGGGGCTTGGGCACTGAAGCTTTCTTT
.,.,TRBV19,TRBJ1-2,CASSEQFNGRYGYTF,TGTGCCAGTAGTGAGCAATTCAATGGTCGGTATGGCTACACCTTC
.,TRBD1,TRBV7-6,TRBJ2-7,CASSPASGQGPYEQYF,TGTGCCAGCAGCCCCGCCTCGGGACAGGGGCCCTACGAGCAGTACTTC
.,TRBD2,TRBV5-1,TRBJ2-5,CASSLAASGQETQYF,TGCGCCAGCAGCTTGGCCGCTAGCGGCCAAGAGACCCAGTACTTC
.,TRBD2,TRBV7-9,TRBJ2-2,CASSLAGTSGGANTGELFF,TGTGCCAGCAGCTTAGCTGGGACTAGCGGGGGGGCGAACACCGGGGAGCTGTTTTTT
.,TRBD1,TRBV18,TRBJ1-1,CASSPGTGGTEAFF,TGTGCCAGCTCACCTGGAACAGGGGGGACTGAAGCTTTCTTT
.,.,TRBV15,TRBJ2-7,CATTTDRGSYEQYF,TGTGCCACCACTACGGACCGCGGATCCTACGAGCAGTACTTC
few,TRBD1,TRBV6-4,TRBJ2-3,CASSDSGTGSTDTQYF,TGTGCCAGCAGTGACTCGGGGACAGGGAGCACAGATACGCAGTATTTT
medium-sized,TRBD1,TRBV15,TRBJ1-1,CATSRDQGAGAFF,TGTGCCACCAGCAGAGATCAGGGGGCGGGAGCTTTCTTT
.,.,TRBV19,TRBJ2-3,CASSWDTVTDTQYF,TGTGCCAGTAGTTGGGACACGGTCACAGATACGCAGTATTTT
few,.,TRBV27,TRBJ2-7,CASSSDLMGDYEQYF,TGTGCCAGCAGTTCCGACCTGATGGGTGACTACGAGCAGTACTTC
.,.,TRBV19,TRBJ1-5,CASGSGQPRHF,TGTGCCAGTGGCTCAGGCCAGCCCCGGCATTTT
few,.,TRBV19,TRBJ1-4,CASSMSGAREKLFF,TGTGCCAGTAGTATGTCGGGGGCGCGGGAAAAACTGTTTTTT
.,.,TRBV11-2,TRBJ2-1,CASSFHSTIPNEQFF,TGTGCCAGCAGCTTTCATTCGACAATCCCCAATGAGCAGTTCTTC
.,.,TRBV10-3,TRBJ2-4,CAISEGGTKNIQYF,TGTGCCATCAGTGAGGGGGGGACCAAAAACATTCAGTACTTC
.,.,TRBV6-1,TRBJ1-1,CASSAQGTEAFF,TGTGCCAGCAGCGCGCAAGGCACTGAAGCTTTCTTT
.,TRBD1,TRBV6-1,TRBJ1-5,CASTRDSNSIGNQPQHF,TGTGCCAGTACACGGGACAGCAATAGTATTGGCAATCAGCCCCAGCATTTT
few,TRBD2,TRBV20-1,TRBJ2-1,CSARVGAGGEGNEQFF,TGCAGTGCTAGGGTGGGGGCGGGAGGGGAGGGTAATGAGCAGTTCTTC
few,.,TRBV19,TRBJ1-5,CASSTYPGVGNQPQHF,TGTGCCAGTAGTACCTATCCAGGGGTTGGCAATCAGCCCCAGCATTTT
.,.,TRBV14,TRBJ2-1,CASSQGWVNEQFF,TGTGCCAGCAGCCAAGGGTGGGTCAATGAGCAGTTCTTC
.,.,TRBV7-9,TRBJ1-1,CASSLSEAFF,TGTGCCAGCAGCTTATCTGAAGCTTTCTTT
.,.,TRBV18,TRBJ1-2,CASSPQTEYGYTF,TGTGCCAGCTCACCGCAAACTGAATATGGCTACACCTTC
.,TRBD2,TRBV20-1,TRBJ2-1,CSARDASGRRRSYNEQFF,TGCAGTGCTAGGGATGCTAGCGGGAGAAGAAGGTCCTACAATGAGCAGTTCTTC